These 10 T cell receptor beta chains came from one sample sequenced in a study of shared clonotypes between healthy human individuals. Method: immunoSEQ multiplex PCR; TCRdb's copy keeps in-frame clones and lacks some. In the table there are over a million clones, roughly 95% of which are singletons. The specimen sequenced was naive CD4+ T cells sorted from blood. Specified subset: CD45RA+ positively selected. All receptors derive from a man between 25 and 39 years old in good health.

This sequence joins TRBV7-9 and TRBJ2-7; weak D call: TRBD1 (5 bases). CDR3 length: 12 residues. Germline CDR1 reads SEHNR; CDR2 reads FQNEAQ (reference sequence). Trimming shortened V by 3 bases and J by 3 bases, and 6 bases separated the two germline ends. The CDR3 sequence is CASSFRGYEQYF. CDR3 coding DNA: TGTGCCAGCAGCTTTAGGGGCTACGAGCAGTACTTC.

This clone has a single count. This rearrangement joins TRBV9 to TRBJ1-4; perhaps TRBD1 as D (6 bases). Trimming removed 1 base at V and 0 bases at J, with 10 bases between. Germline lookup yields CDR1 SGDLS and CDR2 YYNGEE. This CDR3 has 16 residues. CDR3 DNA: TGTGCCAGCAGCGTACGGGGGCTTGCAACTAATGAAAAACTGTTTTTT. It specifies CASSVRGLATNEKLFF.

The chain recombines TRBV11-2 with TRBJ2-1; D not certain. CDR1 and CDR2 (germline): SGHAT, FQNNGV. The CDR3 covers 12 residues. Trimming took off 2 bases at V and 7 bases at J, with 6 bases between the two ends. The CDR3 sequence: CASSLTTNEQFF. CDR3 bases: TGTGCCAGCAGCTTAACTACTAATGAGCAGTTCTTC.

This rearrangement joins TRBV28 to TRBJ1-1; the match to TRBD1 covers 7 bases. CDR1 is MDHEN and CDR2 is SYDVKM in the germline V gene. This CDR3 is 13 amino acids long. Trimming took 5 bases from V and 10 from J; bases not matched to a gene: 10. CDR3 sequence reads: CASSPGQSISAFF. The CDR3 DNA reads as TGTGCCAGCAGTCCGGGACAGAGTATATCAGCTTTCTTT.

In this sample, this clone turned up a few times. This sequence joins TRBV21-1 and TRBJ2-7; the table names TRBD2, a call not compared with the DNA. TRBV21-1 represents a pseudogene. This CDR3 is 12 amino acids long. CDR3 sequence reads: CATRGSSYEQYF. CDR3 DNA sequence: TGTGCCACCAGGGGGAGCTCCTACGAGCAGTACTTC.

The rearrangement links TRBV5-1 to TRBJ2-3, with 12 bases matching TRBD1. Trimming removed 4 bases from V and 5 bases from J; junction bases left unmatched: 8. The CDR3 length is 16 residues. Germline V gene lookup returns CDR1 SGHRS and CDR2 YFSETQ. CDR3 in amino acids: CASSGTGTGGRDTQYF. CDR3 coding DNA: TGCGCCAGCAGCGGAACCGGGACAGGGGGCAGAGATACGCAGTATTTT.

CDR3 amino acids: CSVSTQGAETQYF. The CDR3 nucleotides are TGCAGCGTCTCGACACAGGGGGCAGAGACCCAGTACTTC. The chain joins TRBV29-1 to TRBJ2-5; TRBD1 matches at 9 bases. Trimming removed 6 bases from V and 4 bases from J; junction bases left unmatched: 6. CDR1 is SQVTM and CDR2 is ANQGSEA in the germline V gene. The CDR3 runs 13 residues.

V gene TRBV15 combines with J gene TRBJ2-5; D possibly corresponds to TRBD2 (6 bases). V was pared by 5 bases and J by 4 bases, with 11 bases between. Germline V lookup: CDR1 LNHNV, CDR2 YYDKDF (reference sequence). The CDR3 covers 13 residues. The CDR3 is CATSSLGGETQYF. CDR3 coding DNA: TGTGCCACCAGCTCCCTGGGAGGAGAGACCCAGTACTTC.

J is TRBJ2-1 and V is TRBV18, with a possible D match to TRBD2 (5 bases). V lost 3 bases, J lost 3 bases, and 12 bases lay in between. The CDR3 extends over 15 amino acids. Germline values: CDR1 KGHSH, CDR2 LQKENI. CDR3 DNA sequence: TGTGCCAGCTCACCGGGCCAGCGGAACTACAATGAGCAGTTCTTC. Residues: CASSPGQRNYNEQFF. Full variable domain (missing parts from reference TRBV18 and TRBJ2-1): NAGVMQNPRHLVRRRGQEARLRCSPMKGHSHVYWYRQLPEEGLKFMVYLQKENIIDESGMPKERFSAEFPKEGPSILRIQQVVRGDSAAYFCASSPGQRNYNEQFFGPGTRLTVL.

The rearrangement uses TRBV7-2 and TRBJ2-2; D tentatively fits TRBD1 or TRBD2 (6 bases each). CDR3 length: 16 amino acids. Deletions cut 5 bases from V and 3 bases from J, with 16 bases between. CDR1 SGHTA and CDR2 FQGNSA come from the germline V gene. The CDR3 protein is CASSLRGGPDTGELFF. The CDR3 bases are TGTGCCAGCAGCCTAAGAGGGGGGCCGGACACCGGGGAGCTGTTTTTT.